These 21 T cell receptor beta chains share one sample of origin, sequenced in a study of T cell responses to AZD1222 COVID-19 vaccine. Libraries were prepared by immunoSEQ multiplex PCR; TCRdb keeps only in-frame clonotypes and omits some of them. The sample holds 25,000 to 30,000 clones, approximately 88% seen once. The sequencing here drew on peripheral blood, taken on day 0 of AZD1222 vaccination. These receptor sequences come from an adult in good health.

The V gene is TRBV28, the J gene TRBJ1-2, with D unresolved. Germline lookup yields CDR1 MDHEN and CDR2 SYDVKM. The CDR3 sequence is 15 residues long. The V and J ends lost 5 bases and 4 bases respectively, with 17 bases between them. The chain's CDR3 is CASSPSSWGTYGYTF. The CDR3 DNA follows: TGTGCCAGCAGTCCATCTTCTTGGGGAACCTATGGCTACACCTTC.

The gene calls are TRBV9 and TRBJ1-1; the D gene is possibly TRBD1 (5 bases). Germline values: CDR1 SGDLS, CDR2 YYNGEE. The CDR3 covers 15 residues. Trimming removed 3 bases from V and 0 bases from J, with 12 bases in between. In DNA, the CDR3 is TGTGCCAGCAGCGCGGAAGGGACTATGAACACTGAAGCTTTCTTT. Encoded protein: CASSAEGTMNTEAFF.

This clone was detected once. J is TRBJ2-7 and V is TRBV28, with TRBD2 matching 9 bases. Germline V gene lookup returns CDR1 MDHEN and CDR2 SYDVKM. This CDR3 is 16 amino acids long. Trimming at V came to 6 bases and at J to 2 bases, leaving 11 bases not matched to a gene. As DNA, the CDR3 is TGTGCCAGCAGAACCGGGGGACTAGCCGAAACCTACGAGCAGTACTTC. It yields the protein CASRTGGLAETYEQYF.

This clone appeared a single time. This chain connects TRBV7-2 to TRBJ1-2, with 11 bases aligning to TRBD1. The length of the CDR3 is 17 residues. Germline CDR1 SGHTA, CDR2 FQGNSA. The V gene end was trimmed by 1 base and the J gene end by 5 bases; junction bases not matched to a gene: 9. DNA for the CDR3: TGTGCCAGCAGCTTAGGTGGACAGGGGGCAGCTATATATGGCTACACCTTC. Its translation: CASSLGGQGAAIYGYTF. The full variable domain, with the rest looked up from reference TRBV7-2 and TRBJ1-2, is GAGVSQSPSNKVTEKGKDVELRCDPISGHTALYWYRQSLGQGLEFLIYFQGNSAPDKSGLPSDRFSAERTGGSVSTLTIQRTQQEDSAVYLCASSLGGQGAAIYGYTFGSGTRLTVV.

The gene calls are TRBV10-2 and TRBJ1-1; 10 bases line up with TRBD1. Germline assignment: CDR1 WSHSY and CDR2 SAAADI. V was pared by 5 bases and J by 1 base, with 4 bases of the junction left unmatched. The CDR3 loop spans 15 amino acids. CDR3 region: CASSPRTGGNTEAFF. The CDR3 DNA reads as TGCGCCAGCAGTCCCAGGACAGGGGGGAACACTGAAGCTTTCTTT.

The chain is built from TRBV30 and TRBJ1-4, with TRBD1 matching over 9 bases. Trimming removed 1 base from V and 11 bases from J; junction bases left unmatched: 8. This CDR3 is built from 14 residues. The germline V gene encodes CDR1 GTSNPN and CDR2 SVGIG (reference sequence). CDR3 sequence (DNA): TGTGCCTGGAGTGAGGGACAGGGTACCTTCAAACTGTTTTTT. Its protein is CAWSEGQGTFKLFF.

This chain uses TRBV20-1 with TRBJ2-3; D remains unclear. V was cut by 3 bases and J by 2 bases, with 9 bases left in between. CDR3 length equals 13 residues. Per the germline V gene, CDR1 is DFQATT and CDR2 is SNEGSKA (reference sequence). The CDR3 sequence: CSASSSYTDTQYF. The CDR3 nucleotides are TGCAGTGCTAGTAGCTCCTACACAGATACGCAGTATTTT.

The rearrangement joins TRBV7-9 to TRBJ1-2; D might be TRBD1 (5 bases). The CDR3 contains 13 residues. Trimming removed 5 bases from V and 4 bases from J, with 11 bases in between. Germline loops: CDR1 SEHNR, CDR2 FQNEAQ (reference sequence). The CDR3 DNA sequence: TGTGCCAGCAGCCTAGGAGGGGTCTATGGCTACACCTTC. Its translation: CASSLGGVYGYTF.

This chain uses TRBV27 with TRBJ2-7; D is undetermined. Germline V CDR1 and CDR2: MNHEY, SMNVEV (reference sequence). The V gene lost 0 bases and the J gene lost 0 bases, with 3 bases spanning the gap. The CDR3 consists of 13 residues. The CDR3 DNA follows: TGTGCCAGCAGTTTATCCGTCTCCTACGAGCAGTACTTC. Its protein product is CASSLSVSYEQYF.

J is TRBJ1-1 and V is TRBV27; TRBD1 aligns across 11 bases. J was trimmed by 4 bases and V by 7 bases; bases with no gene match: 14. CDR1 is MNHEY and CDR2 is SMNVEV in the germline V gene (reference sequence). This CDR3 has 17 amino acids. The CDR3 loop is CASINRRGQGVGTEAFF. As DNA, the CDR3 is TGTGCCAGCATTAATAGGCGGGGACAGGGGGTCGGCACTGAAGCTTTCTTT.

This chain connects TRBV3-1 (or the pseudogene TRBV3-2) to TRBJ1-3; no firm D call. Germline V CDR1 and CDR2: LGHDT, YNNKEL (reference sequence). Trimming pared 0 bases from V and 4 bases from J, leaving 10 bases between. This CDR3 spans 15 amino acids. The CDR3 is CASSQDWGSGNTIYF. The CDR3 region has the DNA TGTGCCAGCAGCCAAGATTGGGGTTCGGGAAACACCATATATTTT.

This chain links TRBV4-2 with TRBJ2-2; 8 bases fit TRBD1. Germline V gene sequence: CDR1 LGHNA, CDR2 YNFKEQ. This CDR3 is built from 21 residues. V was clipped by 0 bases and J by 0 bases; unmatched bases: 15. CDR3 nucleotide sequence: TGTGCCAGCAGCCAAGATCCCCTCTGGACAGGGCAGAGCGCGAACACCGGGGAGCTGTTTTTT. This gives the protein CASSQDPLWTGQSANTGELFF.

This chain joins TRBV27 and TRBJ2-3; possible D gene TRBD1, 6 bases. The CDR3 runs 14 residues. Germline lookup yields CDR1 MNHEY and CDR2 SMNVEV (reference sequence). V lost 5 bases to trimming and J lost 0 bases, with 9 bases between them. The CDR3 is CASSITGSTDTQYF. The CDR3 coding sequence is TGTGCCAGCAGTATTACAGGGAGCACAGATACGCAGTATTTT.

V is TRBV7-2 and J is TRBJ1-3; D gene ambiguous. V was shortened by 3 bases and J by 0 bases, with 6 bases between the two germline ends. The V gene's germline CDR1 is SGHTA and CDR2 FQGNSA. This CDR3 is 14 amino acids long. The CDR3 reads CASSLLGSGNTIYF. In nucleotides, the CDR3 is TGTGCCAGCAGCTTGCTCGGCTCTGGAAACACCATATATTTT.

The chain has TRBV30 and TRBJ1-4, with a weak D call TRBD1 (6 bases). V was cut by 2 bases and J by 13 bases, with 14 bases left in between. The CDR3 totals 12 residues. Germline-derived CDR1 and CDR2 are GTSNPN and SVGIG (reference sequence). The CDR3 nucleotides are TGTGCCTGGAGTACGACAGGAATTGGACTGTTTTTT. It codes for CAWSTTGIGLFF.

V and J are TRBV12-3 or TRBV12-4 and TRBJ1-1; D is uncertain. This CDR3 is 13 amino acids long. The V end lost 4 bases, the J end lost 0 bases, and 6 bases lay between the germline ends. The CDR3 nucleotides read TGTGCCAGCAGTTCAAACATGAACACTGAAGCTTTCTTT. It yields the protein CASSSNMNTEAFF.

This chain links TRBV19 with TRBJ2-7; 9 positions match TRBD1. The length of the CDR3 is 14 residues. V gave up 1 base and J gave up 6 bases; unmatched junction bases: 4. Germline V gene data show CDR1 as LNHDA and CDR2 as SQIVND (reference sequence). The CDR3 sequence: CASSIGGQGSEQYF. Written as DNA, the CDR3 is TGTGCCAGTAGTATAGGGGGACAGGGCAGCGAGCAGTACTTC.

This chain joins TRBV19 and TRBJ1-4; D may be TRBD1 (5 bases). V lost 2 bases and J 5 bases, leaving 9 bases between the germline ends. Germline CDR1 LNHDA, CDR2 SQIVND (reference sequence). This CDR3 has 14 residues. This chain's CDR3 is CASSIQGANEKLFF. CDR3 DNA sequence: TGTGCCAGTAGTATACAGGGAGCCAATGAAAAACTGTTTTTT.

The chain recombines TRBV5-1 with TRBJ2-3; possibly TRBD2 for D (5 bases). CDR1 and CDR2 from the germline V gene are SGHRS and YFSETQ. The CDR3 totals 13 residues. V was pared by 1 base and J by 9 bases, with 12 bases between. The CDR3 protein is CASSLWEEGTQYF. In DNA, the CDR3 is TGCGCCAGCAGCTTGTGGGAAGAGGGCACGCAGTATTTT.

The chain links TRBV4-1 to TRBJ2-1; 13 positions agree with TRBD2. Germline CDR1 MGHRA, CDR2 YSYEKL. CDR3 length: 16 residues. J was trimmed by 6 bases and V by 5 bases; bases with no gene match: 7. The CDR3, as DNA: TGCGCCAGCAGCTTCCAACTAGCGGGAGGGCCCAATGAGCAGTTCTTC. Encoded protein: CASSFQLAGGPNEQFF.

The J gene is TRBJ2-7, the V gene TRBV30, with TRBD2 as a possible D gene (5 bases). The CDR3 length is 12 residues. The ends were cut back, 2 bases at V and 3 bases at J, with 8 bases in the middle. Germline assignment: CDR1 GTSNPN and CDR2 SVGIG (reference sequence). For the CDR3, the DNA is TGTGCCTGGAGTACTGGGAGCTACGAGCAGTACTTC. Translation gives CAWSTGSYEQYF.